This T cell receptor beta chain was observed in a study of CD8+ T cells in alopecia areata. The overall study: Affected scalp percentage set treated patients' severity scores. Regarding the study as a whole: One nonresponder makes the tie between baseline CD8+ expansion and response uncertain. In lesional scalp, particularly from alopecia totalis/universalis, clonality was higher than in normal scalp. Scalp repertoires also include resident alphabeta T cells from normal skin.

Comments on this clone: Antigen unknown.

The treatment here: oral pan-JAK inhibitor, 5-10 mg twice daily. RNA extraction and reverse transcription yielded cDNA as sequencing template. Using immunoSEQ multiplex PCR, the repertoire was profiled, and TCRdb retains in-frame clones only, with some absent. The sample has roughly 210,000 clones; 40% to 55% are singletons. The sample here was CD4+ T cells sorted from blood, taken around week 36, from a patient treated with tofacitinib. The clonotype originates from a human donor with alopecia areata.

The CDR3 nucleotides are TGTGCCAGCAGTTTATCTCCAGGGTCTATGTTCTTC. As protein: CASSLSPGSMFF. V is TRBV27 and J is TRBJ2-1, with D possibly matching TRBD1 (5 bases). CDR3 length: 12 amino acids. Trimming took 0 bases from V and 15 from J, leaving 12 bases between them. Germline CDR1 reads MNHEY; CDR2 reads SMNVEV (reference sequence).